This T cell receptor (beta chain) emerged from a study of T cells in Graves' hyperthyroidism and ophthalmopathy. RNA transcripts gave rise to amplified TCR beta CDR3 regions. Using the HTBI primer set, a first-round RT-PCR was run on the TCR CDR3. In TCRdb, the multiplex PCR reads were re-called with MiXCR into one record per CDR3 protein. This table holds some 300,000 distinct CDR3 sequences, around a fifth found once. Germline V CDR1 and CDR2: SGHDT, YYEEEE. This CDR3 has 13 residues. About this clonotype: This sequence may be a read error, since a much larger clone differs from it by one base.

This TCR came from a man over 45 with Graves' ophthalmopathy. The chain joins TRBV5-6 to TRBJ2-1; 7 bases agree with TRBD2. Sequencing was done on a sample of blood. CDR3 residues: CASSVGTNNEQSF. CDR3 in DNA: TGTGCCAGCAGCGTCGGGACTAACAATGAGCAGTCCTTC. Using reference TRBV5-6 and TRBJ2-1 for the parts outside the CDR3, the full variable domain is DAGVTQSPTHLIKTRGQQVTLRCSPKSGHDTVSWYQQALGQGPQFIFQYYEEEERQRGNFPDRFSGHQFPNYSSELNVNALLLGDSALYLCASSVGTNNEQSFGPGTRLTVL.